The T cell receptor beta chain described here comes from a study of T cell responses to AZD1222 COVID-19 vaccine. Losses at the gene ends were 5 bases for V and 4 bases for J; bases not matched to a gene: 4. Germline V gives CDR1 SGHAT, CDR2 FQNNGV. The CDR3 consists of 14 residues. TCRdb keeps only in-frame clones here, not all; method: immunoSEQ multiplex PCR. The repertoire consists of nearly 55,000 clones, with about 90% occurring once and the leading ten covering about 14%. This TCR was recovered from an adult who received the AZD1222 COVID-19 vaccine. V usage is TRBV11-2 and J usage is TRBJ2-7, with TRBD1 matching 11 bases. This material consisted of peripheral blood, taken 28 days after the second AZD1222 dose. The CDR3 DNA sequence: TGTGCCAGCAGCCTGGACAGGGGGCCGTACGAGCAGTACTTC. It encodes CASSLDRGPYEQYF.